Listed here are 31 T cell receptor beta chains from one sample, sequenced in a study of T cells in lung cancer brain metastases. Clones were sequenced by immunoSEQ multiplex PCR, and TCRdb holds only the in-frame ones, with some missing. The repertoire consists of about 5,600 clones, with roughly 84% occurring once and the leading ten covering 6.2%. Sequencing input: tumor tissue from a brain metastasis. Receptor source: a man aged 50 or older with non-small cell lung cancer that had spread to the brain.

The chain combines TRBV6-5 with TRBJ1-6; no clear D. The CDR3 runs 12 residues. The germline V gene encodes CDR1 MNHEY and CDR2 SVGAGI. V was clipped by 5 bases and J by 14 bases, with 13 bases between them. The CDR3 bases are TGTGCCAGCAGTCCCCCGACGGGTACCCTCCACTTT. Protein: CASSPPTGTLHF.

J is TRBJ2-3 and V is TRBV5-1; 14 bases match TRBD2. This CDR3 is built from 18 residues. Per the germline V gene, CDR1 is SGHRS and CDR2 is YFSETQ. J was trimmed by 0 bases and V by 0 bases; bases with no gene match: 3. CDR3 loop: CASSLGLAGGPSTDTQYF. The CDR3 DNA sequence: TGCGCCAGCAGCTTGGGACTAGCGGGGGGGCCTAGCACAGATACGCAGTATTTT. Supplemented by reference TRBV5-1 and TRBJ2-3, the full variable domain reads KAGVTQTPRYLIKTRGQQVTLSCSPISGHRSVSWYQQTPGQGLQFLFEYFSETQRNKGNFPGRFSGRQFSNSRSEMNVSTLELGDSALYLCASSLGLAGGPSTDTQYFGPGTRLTVL.

The chain couples TRBV19 to TRBJ2-5; no definite D call. Germline V gene data show CDR1 as LNHDA and CDR2 as SQIVND (reference sequence). Trimming removed 0 bases at V and 5 bases at J, with 7 bases between. This CDR3 is built from 13 residues. CDR3 DNA sequence: TGTGCCAGTAGTATAGATTTCCGGGAGACCCAGTACTTC. Translation: CASSIDFRETQYF.

The rearrangement links TRBV2 to TRBJ2-2; 7 bases fit TRBD1. Germline lookup yields CDR1 SNHLY and CDR2 FYNNEI. This CDR3 is built from 14 residues. The V and J ends lost 2 bases and 6 bases, in that order; junction bases with no gene match: 3. The chain's CDR3 is CASSEQGDAGELFF. As DNA, the CDR3 is TGTGCCAGCAGTGAACAGGGGGATGCCGGGGAGCTGTTTTTT.

The J gene is TRBJ2-2, the V gene TRBV18, with TRBD1 as a possible D gene (5 bases). CDR1 KGHSH and CDR2 LQKENI come from the germline V gene. The V and J ends lost 8 bases and 0 bases respectively, with 19 bases between them. The CDR3 spans 17 residues. The DNA of the CDR3 is TGTGCCAGCCGAGCCCTCCTAGGGGCTACGAACACCGGGGAGCTGTTTTTT. Residues: CASRALLGATNTGELFF. The whole variable domain, filled in from reference TRBV18 and TRBJ2-2, reads NAGVMQNPRHLVRRRGQEARLRCSPMKGHSHVYWYRQLPEEGLKFMVYLQKENIIDESGMPKERFSAEFPKEGPSILRIQQVVRGDSAAYFCASRALLGATNTGELFFGEGSRLTVL.

The rearrangement links TRBV7-8 to TRBJ1-2; D unclear. V was shortened by 4 bases and J by 5 bases, with 8 bases between the two germline ends. The CDR3 totals 12 residues. Germline values: CDR1 SGHVS, CDR2 FQNEAQ. The CDR3 spells CASSSLSYGYTF. The CDR3, as DNA: TGTGCCAGCAGCTCCTTGTCATATGGCTACACCTTC.

The chain joins TRBV7-9 to TRBJ2-3; no firm D call. Trimming shortened V by 1 base and J by 4 bases, and 9 bases separated the two germline ends. The length of the CDR3 is 14 residues. Germline V gene lookup returns CDR1 SEHNR and CDR2 FQNEAQ (reference sequence). CDR3 DNA: TGTGCCAGCAGCTTAGTAGGTTTCCCAGATACGCAGTATTTT. This sequence encodes CASSLVGFPDTQYF.

This clone has a handful of counts. The rearrangement uses TRBV27 and TRBJ1-6; D perhaps matches TRBD1 (6 bases). This CDR3 region has 16 residues. Germline CDR1 and CDR2: MNHEY and SMNVEV (reference sequence). Trimming removed 1 base at V and 9 bases at J, with 16 bases between. This CDR3 reads CASSLLGGDALSPLHF. DNA for the CDR3: TGTGCCAGCAGTTTATTAGGGGGAGATGCCCTTTCACCCCTCCACTTT.

This clone has a handful of counts. CDR3 sequence: CASSPPGLAETQYF. The CDR3 region has the DNA TGTGCCAGCTCACCACCGGGACTAGCAGAGACCCAGTACTTC. V gene TRBV18 combines with J gene TRBJ2-5; the match to TRBD2 covers 9 bases. Germline V gene lookup returns CDR1 KGHSH and CDR2 LQKENI. The CDR3 spans 14 residues. Trimming cost V 0 bases and J 4 bases; bases outside gene matches: 0. Complete variable domain (other parts from reference TRBV18 and TRBJ2-5): NAGVMQNPRHLVRRRGQEARLRCSPMKGHSHVYWYRQLPEEGLKFMVYLQKENIIDESGMPKERFSAEFPKEGPSILRIQQVVRGDSAAYFCASSPPGLAETQYFGPGTRLLVL.

This clone was observed once. This chain joins TRBV11-2 and TRBJ1-4, with D possibly being TRBD1 (6 bases). Germline V lookup: CDR1 SGHAT, CDR2 FQNNGV. V lost 4 bases and J 6 bases, leaving 18 bases between the germline ends. The CDR3 totals 16 residues. The CDR3 nucleotides read TGTGCCAGCAGCTCAGAATGGGGGGCTTCGGATGAAAAACTGTTTTTT. Its protein is CASSSEWGASDEKLFF.

The rearrangement joins TRBV29-1 to TRBJ2-7; D is uncertain. V was shortened by 7 bases and J by 3 bases, with 10 bases between the two germline ends. This CDR3 is built from 11 residues. Looked up from germline, CDR1 is SQVTM and CDR2 is ANQGSEA. CDR3 bases: TGCAGCGCCCGGACCAGCTACGAGCAGTACTTC. Residues: CSARTSYEQYF.

This rearrangement joins TRBV7-2 to TRBJ2-7; D is unresolved. Germline V gives CDR1 SGHTA, CDR2 FQGNSA. V gave up 7 bases and J gave up 0 bases, with 10 bases separating them. This CDR3 spans 13 amino acids. The CDR3 here is CASMSGSSYEQYF. The CDR3 DNA reads TGTGCCAGCATGTCCGGAAGCTCCTACGAGCAGTACTTC.

V usage is TRBV4-1 and J usage is TRBJ2-1; TRBD2 matches 16 bases. This CDR3 has 18 residues. J gave up 2 bases and V 3 bases, and 4 bases lay outside the gene matches. Per germline, CDR1 MGHRA and CDR2 YSYEKL. Here the CDR3 DNA reads TGCGCCAGCAGCCAGGGACTAGCGGGGGGGCCCGCCTACAATGAGCAGTTCTTC. Protein: CASSQGLAGGPAYNEQFF.

V usage is TRBV30 and J usage is TRBJ1-5; D not resolved. Trimming took off 0 bases at V and 4 bases at J, with 7 bases between the two ends. The germline CDR1 and CDR2 sequences are GTSNPN and SVGIG (reference sequence). This CDR3 region has 13 residues. The CDR3 DNA reads TGTGCCTGGAGTGTAGGGCAGAATCAGCCCCAGCATTTT. It codes for CAWSVGQNQPQHF.

V gene TRBV11-3 combines with J gene TRBJ2-6; D gene ambiguous. In germline, CDR1 is SGHNT, CDR2 YENEEA. Trimming stripped 2 bases from V and 4 bases from J, with 9 bases between. The CDR3 runs 15 residues. The CDR3 region has the DNA TGTGCCAGCAGCTTATCAGGATCCGGGGCCAACGTCCTGACTTTC. Amino acid sequence: CASSLSGSGANVLTF.

The chain recombines TRBV12-5 with TRBJ2-3, with TRBD2 as a possible D gene (5 bases). Trimming pared 7 bases from V and 2 bases from J, leaving 10 bases between. This CDR3 has 13 amino acids. Germline V gene data show CDR1 as LGHNT and CDR2 as FRNRAP. CDR3 DNA: TGTGCTAGTGACCCGGGATACACAGATACGCAGTATTTT. This gives the protein CASDPGYTDTQYF.

This clone was observed once. The rearrangement uses TRBV29-1 and TRBJ2-1; unclear D gene. CDR3 length: 15 residues. The V and J ends lost 1 base and 2 bases respectively, with 12 bases between them. The germline gives CDR1 SQVTM, CDR2 ANQGSEA. The CDR3 protein is CSVEGLSGAYNEQFF. The CDR3 bases are TGCAGCGTTGAAGGACTTTCTGGGGCCTACAATGAGCAGTTCTTC.

The chain is built from TRBV4-2 and TRBJ2-3, with 8 bases matching TRBD2. The germline V gene has CDR1 LGHNA and CDR2 YNFKEQ. This CDR3 comprises 17 residues. Trimming at V came to 0 bases and at J to 5 bases, leaving 10 bases not matched to a gene. The CDR3 sequence is CASSQDLPAGEEDTQYF. The CDR3, as DNA: TGTGCCAGCAGCCAAGATTTGCCAGCGGGGGAGGAAGATACGCAGTATTTT.

For this clone: One end of the junction fails to match germline, which may point to a read error. The gene calls are TRBV6-5 and TRBJ2-7; possible D gene TRBD1, 7 bases. The CDR3 covers 15 residues. Germline V gives CDR1 MNHEY, CDR2 SVGAGI. The CDR3 is CASSYGEEGAYEQYF. Written as DNA, the CDR3 is TGTGCCAGCAGTTACGGGGAGGAGGGGGCCTACGAGCAGTATTTC.

The chain is built from TRBV6-4 and TRBJ2-3; tentatively, D is TRBD2 (6 bases). Trimming removed 2 bases at V and 2 bases at J, with 11 bases between. Germline lookup yields CDR1 MRHNA and CDR2 SNTAGT. This CDR3 spans 15 amino acids. The CDR3 sequence: CASSDAKRVTDTQYF. The CDR3, as DNA: TGTGCCAGCAGTGACGCGAAGCGGGTCACAGATACGCAGTATTTT.

On this clone: The junction differs from germline at one of its ends, possibly a read error. V is TRBV5-6 and J is TRBJ2-3, with D hard to call. The germline CDR1 and CDR2 sequences are SGHDT and YYEEEE. The CDR3 sequence is 13 residues long. CDR3 in DNA: TGTACCAGCAGCTTGGCGGGCACAGATACGCAGTATTTT. As protein: CTSSLAGTDTQYF. Together with reference TRBV5-6 and TRBJ2-3, the CDR3 gives the full variable domain: DAGVTQSPTHLIKTRGQQVTLRCSPKSGHDTVSWYQQALGQGPQFIFQYYEEEERQRGNFPDRFSGHQFPNYSSELNVNALLLGDSALYLCTSSLAGTDTQYFGPGTRLTVL.

V and J are TRBV7-2 and TRBJ2-3, with D hard to call. Germline loops: CDR1 SGHTA, CDR2 FQGNSA. The CDR3 spans 14 residues. The ends were cut back, 3 bases at V and 5 bases at J, with 12 bases in the middle. The DNA for the CDR3 is TGTGCCAGCAGCTTTGTCCCGCGCCGAGATACGCAGTATTTT. This gives the protein CASSFVPRRDTQYF.

The chain combines TRBV7-6 with TRBJ2-1; TRBD2 matches at 12 bases. The length of the CDR3 is 19 residues. With V trimmed by 5 bases and J by 6 bases, 17 bases remained unmatched. Looked up from germline, CDR1 is SGHVS and CDR2 is FNYEAQ. The CDR3 region has the DNA TGTGCCAGCAGCCTCCGCTCTAGCGGGGGGGCTACTAGGCTCAATGAGCAGTTCTTC. Protein: CASSLRSSGGATRLNEQFF.

The chain couples TRBV5-1 to TRBJ1-6; D not resolved. The CDR3 contains 13 residues. V was clipped by 6 bases and J by 7 bases, with 11 bases between them. The germline V gene encodes CDR1 SGHRS and CDR2 YFSETQ. CDR3 sequence: CASKATHNSPLHF. The CDR3 DNA sequence: TGCGCCAGCAAGGCGACACACAATTCACCCCTCCACTTT. Together with reference TRBV5-1 and TRBJ1-6, the CDR3 gives the full variable domain: KAGVTQTPRYLIKTRGQQVTLSCSPISGHRSVSWYQQTPGQGLQFLFEYFSETQRNKGNFPGRFSGRQFSNSRSEMNVSTLELGDSALYLCASKATHNSPLHFGNGTRLTVT.

The chain uses TRBV4-3 and TRBJ2-7, with D perhaps TRBD2 (5 bases). The CDR3 length is 17 residues. The germline gives CDR1 LGHNA, CDR2 YSLEER. V lost 1 base, J lost 0 bases, and 16 bases lay in between. CDR3 sequence reads: CASSQGTGSPSSYEQYF. CDR3 coding DNA: TGCGCCAGCAGCCAAGGGACGGGGTCCCCTAGCTCCTACGAGCAGTACTTC.

In its sample, this clone ranks as large. The rearrangement joins TRBV11-2 to TRBJ2-7; perhaps TRBD1 as D (6 bases). CDR1 SGHAT and CDR2 FQNNGV come from the germline V gene. CDR3 length equals 13 residues. V lost 3 bases and J lost 4, with 10 bases in between. The CDR3 protein is CASSLQGRYEQYF. The CDR3 coding sequence is TGTGCCAGCAGCTTGCAGGGGCGGTACGAGCAGTACTTC.

This clone was detected a few times. V usage is TRBV18 and J usage is TRBJ1-1; a possible D gene is TRBD1 (6 bases). This CDR3 is built from 13 residues. Germline CDR1 is KGHSH and CDR2 is LQKENI. Trimming pared 2 bases from V and 5 bases from J, leaving 9 bases between. CDR3 loop: CASSPNRDTEAFF. In DNA, the CDR3 is TGTGCCAGCTCACCAAACAGGGATACTGAAGCTTTCTTT. The entire variable domain, with the rest obtained from reference TRBV18 and TRBJ1-1, is as follows: NAGVMQNPRHLVRRRGQEARLRCSPMKGHSHVYWYRQLPEEGLKFMVYLQKENIIDESGMPKERFSAEFPKEGPSILRIQQVVRGDSAAYFCASSPNRDTEAFFGQGTRLTVV.

The CDR3 sequence: CAWSVGRNQPQHF. For the CDR3, the DNA is TGTGCCTGGAGTGTCGGGCGAAATCAGCCCCAGCATTTT. V usage is TRBV30 and J usage is TRBJ1-5; D remains ambiguous. This CDR3 is 13 amino acids long. Trimming took 0 bases from V and 4 from J, leaving 7 bases between them. The germline V gene encodes CDR1 GTSNPN and CDR2 SVGIG (reference sequence).

CDR3 sequence reads: CASSYETGAPGDEAFF. CDR3 in DNA: TGTGCCAGCAGTTACGAAACCGGAGCACCGGGAGATGAAGCTTTCTTT. This chain links TRBV6-5 with TRBJ1-1; D call uncertain. V lost 2 bases to trimming and J lost 7 bases, with 20 bases between them. Looked up from germline, CDR1 is MNHEY and CDR2 is SVGAGI. The CDR3 loop spans 16 amino acids.

The chain links TRBV19 to TRBJ1-1; TRBD1 matches 10 bases. The CDR3 covers 16 residues. Germline trimming cut 5 bases from V and 5 bases from J; bases unmatched to any gene: 11. From germline, CDR1 is LNHDA and CDR2 SQIVND (reference sequence). The CDR3 sequence: CASSESPGQGETEAFF. In nucleotides, the CDR3 is TGTGCCAGTAGTGAGAGTCCAGGACAGGGGGAGACTGAAGCTTTCTTT.

CDR3 in amino acids: CASSNNRVKQTQYF. The CDR3 DNA reads as TGTGCCAGTAGTAATAACAGGGTAAAACAGACCCAGTACTTC. The chain employs TRBV19 and TRBJ2-5; a possible D gene is TRBD1 (6 bases). The CDR3 has 14 amino acids. Germline V gene sequence: CDR1 LNHDA, CDR2 SQIVND (reference sequence). Trimming removed 4 bases at V and 6 bases at J, with 15 bases between.